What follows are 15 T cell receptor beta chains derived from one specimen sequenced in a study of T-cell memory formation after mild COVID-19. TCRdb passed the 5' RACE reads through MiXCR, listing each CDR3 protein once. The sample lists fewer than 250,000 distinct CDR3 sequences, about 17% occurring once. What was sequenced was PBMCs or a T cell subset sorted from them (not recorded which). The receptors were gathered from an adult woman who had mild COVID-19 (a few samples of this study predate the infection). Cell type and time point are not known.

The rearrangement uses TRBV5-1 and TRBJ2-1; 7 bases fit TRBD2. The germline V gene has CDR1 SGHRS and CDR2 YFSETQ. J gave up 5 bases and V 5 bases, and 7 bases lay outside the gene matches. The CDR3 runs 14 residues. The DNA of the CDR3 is TGCGCCAGCAGTTCGACCGGGACTAACAATGAGCAGTTCTTC. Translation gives CASSSTGTNNEQFF.

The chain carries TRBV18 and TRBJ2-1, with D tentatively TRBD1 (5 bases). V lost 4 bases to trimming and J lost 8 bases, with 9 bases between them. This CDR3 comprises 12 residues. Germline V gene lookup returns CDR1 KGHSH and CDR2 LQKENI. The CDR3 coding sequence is TGTGCCAGCTCACGAAGGGGTGATGAGCAGTTCTTC. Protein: CASSRRGDEQFF.

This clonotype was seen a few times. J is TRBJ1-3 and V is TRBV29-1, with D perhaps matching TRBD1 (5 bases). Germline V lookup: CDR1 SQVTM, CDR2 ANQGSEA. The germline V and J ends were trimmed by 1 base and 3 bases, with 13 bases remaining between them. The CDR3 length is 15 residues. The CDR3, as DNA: TGCAGCGTTGAAGGGCTGACAGAGTTTGGAAACACCATATATTTT. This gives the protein CSVEGLTEFGNTIYF.

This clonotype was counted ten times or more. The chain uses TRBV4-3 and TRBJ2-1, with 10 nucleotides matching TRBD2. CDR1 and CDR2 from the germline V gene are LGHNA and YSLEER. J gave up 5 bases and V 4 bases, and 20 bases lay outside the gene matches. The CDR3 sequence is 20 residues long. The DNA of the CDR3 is TGCGCCAGCAGCCGAAGCAGGGGGCGCATGAGCGGGAGGGCCGACAATGAGCAGTTCTTC. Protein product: CASSRSRGRMSGRADNEQFF.

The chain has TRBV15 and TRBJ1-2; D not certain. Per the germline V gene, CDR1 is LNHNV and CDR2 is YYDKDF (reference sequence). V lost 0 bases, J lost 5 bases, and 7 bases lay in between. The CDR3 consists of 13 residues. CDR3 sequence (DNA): TGTGCCACCAGCAGAGACGGGGTATATGGCTACACCTTC. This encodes CATSRDGVYGYTF.

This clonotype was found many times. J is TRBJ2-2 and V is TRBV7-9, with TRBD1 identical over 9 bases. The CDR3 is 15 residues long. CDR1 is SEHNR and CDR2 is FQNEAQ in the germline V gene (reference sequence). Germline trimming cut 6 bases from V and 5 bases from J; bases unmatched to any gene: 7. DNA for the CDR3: TGTGCCAGCAGGTTCACAGGGGGCGCGACCGGGGAGCTGTTTTTT. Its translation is CASRFTGGATGELFF.

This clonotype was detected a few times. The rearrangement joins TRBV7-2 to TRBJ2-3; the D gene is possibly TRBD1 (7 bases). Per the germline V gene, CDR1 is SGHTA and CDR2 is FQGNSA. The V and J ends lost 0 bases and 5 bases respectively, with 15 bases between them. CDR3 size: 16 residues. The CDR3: CASSLASTQGGDTQYF. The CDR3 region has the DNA TGTGCCAGCAGCTTAGCGTCGACCCAGGGGGGAGATACGCAGTATTTT. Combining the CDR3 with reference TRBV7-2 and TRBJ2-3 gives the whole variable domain GAGVSQSPSNKVTEKGKDVELRCDPISGHTALYWYRQSLGQGLEFLIYFQGNSAPDKSGLPSDRFSAERTGGSVSTLTIQRTQQEDSAVYLCASSLASTQGGDTQYFGPGTRLTVL.

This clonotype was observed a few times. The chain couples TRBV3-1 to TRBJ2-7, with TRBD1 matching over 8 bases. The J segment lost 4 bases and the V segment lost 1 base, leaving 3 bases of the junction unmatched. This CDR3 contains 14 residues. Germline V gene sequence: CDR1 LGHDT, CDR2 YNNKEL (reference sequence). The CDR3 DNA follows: TGTGCCAGCAGCCAAGCGACAGGGGCATACGAGCAGTACTTC. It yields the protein CASSQATGAYEQYF.

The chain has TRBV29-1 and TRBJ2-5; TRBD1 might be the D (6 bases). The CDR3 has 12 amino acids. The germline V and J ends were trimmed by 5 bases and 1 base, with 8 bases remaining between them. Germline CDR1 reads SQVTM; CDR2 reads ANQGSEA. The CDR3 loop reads CSVTGSQETQYF. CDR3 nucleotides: TGCAGCGTTACAGGGAGCCAAGAGACCCAGTACTTC.

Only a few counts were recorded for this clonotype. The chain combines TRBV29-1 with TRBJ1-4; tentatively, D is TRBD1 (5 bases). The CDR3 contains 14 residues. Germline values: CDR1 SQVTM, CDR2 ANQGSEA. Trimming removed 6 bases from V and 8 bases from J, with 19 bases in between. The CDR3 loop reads CSVRRGGVGEKLFF. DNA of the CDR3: TGCAGCGTACGCCGGGGGGGAGTAGGCGAAAAACTGTTTTTT.

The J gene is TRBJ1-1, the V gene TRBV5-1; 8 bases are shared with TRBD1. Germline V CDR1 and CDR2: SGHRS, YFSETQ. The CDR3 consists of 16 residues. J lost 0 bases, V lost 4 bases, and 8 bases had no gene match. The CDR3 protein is CASSPGQGLMNTEAFF. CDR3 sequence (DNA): TGCGCCAGCAGCCCAGGACAGGGTCTCATGAACACTGAAGCTTTCTTT.

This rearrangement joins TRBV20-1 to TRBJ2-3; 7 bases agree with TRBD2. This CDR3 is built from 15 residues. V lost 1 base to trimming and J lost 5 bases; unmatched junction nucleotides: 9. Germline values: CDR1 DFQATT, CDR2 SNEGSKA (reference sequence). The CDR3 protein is CSARAPGREIDTQYF. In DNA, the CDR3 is TGCAGTGCTAGAGCGCCAGGGCGGGAGATAGATACGCAGTATTTT.

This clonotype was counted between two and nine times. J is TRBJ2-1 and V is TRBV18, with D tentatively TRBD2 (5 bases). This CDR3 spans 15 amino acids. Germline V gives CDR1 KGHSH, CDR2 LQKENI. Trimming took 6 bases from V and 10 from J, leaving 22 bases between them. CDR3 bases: TGTGCCAGCTCTACCAGACTTGGAGGTCCGGACGAGCAGTTCTTC. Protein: CASSTRLGGPDEQFF.

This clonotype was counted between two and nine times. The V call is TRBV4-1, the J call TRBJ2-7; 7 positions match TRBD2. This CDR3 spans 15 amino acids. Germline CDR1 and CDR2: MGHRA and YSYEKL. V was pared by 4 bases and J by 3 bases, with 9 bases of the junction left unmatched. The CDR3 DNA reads TGCGCCAGCAGCCTCCCTGGGGGGGTCCACTACGAGCAGTACTTC. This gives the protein CASSLPGGVHYEQYF.

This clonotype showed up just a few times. The CDR3 sequence: CASSSIMGASGYTF. The CDR3 nucleotides are TGTGCCAGCAGTTCCATCATGGGGGCGTCGGGCTACACCTTC. V usage is TRBV12-3 or TRBV12-4 and J usage is TRBJ1-2; tentative D call: TRBD1 (6 bases). This CDR3 comprises 14 residues. V gave up 4 bases and J gave up 8 bases, with 17 bases separating them.